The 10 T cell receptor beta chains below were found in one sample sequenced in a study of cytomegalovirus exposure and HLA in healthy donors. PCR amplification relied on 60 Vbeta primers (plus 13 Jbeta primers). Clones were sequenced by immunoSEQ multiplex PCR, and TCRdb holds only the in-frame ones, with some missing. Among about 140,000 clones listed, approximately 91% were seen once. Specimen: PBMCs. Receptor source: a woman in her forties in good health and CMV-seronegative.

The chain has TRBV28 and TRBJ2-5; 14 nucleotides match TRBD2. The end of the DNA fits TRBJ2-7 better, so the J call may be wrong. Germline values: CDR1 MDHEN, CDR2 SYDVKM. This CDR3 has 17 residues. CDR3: CASSLDMTSGRAYEQYF. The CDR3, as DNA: TGTGCCAGCAGTTTGGATATGACTAGCGGGAGGGCCTACGAGCAGTACTTC.

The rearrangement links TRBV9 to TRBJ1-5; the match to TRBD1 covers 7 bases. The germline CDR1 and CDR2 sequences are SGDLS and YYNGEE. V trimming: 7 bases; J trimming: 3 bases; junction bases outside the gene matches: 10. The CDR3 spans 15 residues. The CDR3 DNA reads TGTGCCAGCTCTAGGGGGGACAGCTTCAATCAGCCCCAGCATTTT. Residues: CASSRGDSFNQPQHF.

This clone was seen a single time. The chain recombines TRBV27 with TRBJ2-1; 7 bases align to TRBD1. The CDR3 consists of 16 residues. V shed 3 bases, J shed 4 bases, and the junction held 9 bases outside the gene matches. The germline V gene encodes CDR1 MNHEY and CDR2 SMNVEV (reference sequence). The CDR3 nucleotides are TGTGCCAGCAGTTTCCCAGGACAGGAGATTTACAATGAGCAGTTCTTC. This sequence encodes CASSFPGQEIYNEQFF.

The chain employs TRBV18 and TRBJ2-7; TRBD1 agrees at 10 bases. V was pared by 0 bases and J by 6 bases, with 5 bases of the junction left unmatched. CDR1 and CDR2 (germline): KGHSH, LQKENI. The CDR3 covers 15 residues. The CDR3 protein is CASSPPRGQGSEQYF. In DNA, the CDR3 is TGTGCCAGCTCACCACCTAGGGGACAGGGGTCCGAGCAGTACTTC. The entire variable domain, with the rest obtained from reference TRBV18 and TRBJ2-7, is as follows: NAGVMQNPRHLVRRRGQEARLRCSPMKGHSHVYWYRQLPEEGLKFMVYLQKENIIDESGMPKERFSAEFPKEGPSILRIQQVVRGDSAAYFCASSPPRGQGSEQYFGPGTRLTVT.

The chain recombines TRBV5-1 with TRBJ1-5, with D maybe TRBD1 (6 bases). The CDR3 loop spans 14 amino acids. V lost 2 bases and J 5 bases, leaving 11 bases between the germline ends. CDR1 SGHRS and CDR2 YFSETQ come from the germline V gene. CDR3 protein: CASSLSGGDQPQHF. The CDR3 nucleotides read TGCGCCAGCAGCTTATCGGGGGGCGATCAGCCCCAGCATTTT. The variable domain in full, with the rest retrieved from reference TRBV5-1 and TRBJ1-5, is KAGVTQTPRYLIKTRGQQVTLSCSPISGHRSVSWYQQTPGQGLQFLFEYFSETQRNKGNFPGRFSGRQFSNSRSEMNVSTLELGDSALYLCASSLSGGDQPQHFGDGTRLSIL.

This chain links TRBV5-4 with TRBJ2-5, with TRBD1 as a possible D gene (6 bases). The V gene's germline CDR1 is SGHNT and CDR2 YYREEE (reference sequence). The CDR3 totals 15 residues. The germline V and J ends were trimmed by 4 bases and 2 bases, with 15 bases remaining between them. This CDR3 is CASSPTGALQETQYF. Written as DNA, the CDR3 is TGTGCCAGCAGCCCGACAGGCGCCTTGCAAGAGACCCAGTACTTC.

The CDR3 region is CASSLAGTGALEQYF. As DNA, the CDR3 is TGCGCCAGCAGCTTGGCCGGGACAGGGGCCCTTGAGCAGTACTTC. This chain uses TRBV5-1 with TRBJ2-7; 10 positions match TRBD1. Germline loops: CDR1 SGHRS, CDR2 YFSETQ. This CDR3 contains 15 residues. Trimming at V came to 0 bases and at J to 7 bases, leaving 7 bases not matched to a gene.

The CDR3 loop reads CASSRDRSTSTDTQYF. The DNA for the CDR3 is TGTGCCAGTAGTAGGGACAGGTCTACTAGCACAGATACGCAGTATTTT. V and J are TRBV19 and TRBJ2-3, with 8 bases matching TRBD1. V lost 4 bases, J lost 0 bases, and 6 bases stayed unmatched. Germline V CDR1 and CDR2: LNHDA, SQIVND (reference sequence). This CDR3 has 16 residues.

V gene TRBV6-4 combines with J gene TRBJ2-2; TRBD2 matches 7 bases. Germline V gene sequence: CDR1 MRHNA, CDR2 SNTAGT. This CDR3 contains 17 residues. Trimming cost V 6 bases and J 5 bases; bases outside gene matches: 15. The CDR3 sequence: CASSPYGRERGTGELFF. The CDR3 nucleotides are TGTGCCAGCAGCCCGTATGGGCGGGAGCGTGGAACCGGGGAGCTGTTTTTT.

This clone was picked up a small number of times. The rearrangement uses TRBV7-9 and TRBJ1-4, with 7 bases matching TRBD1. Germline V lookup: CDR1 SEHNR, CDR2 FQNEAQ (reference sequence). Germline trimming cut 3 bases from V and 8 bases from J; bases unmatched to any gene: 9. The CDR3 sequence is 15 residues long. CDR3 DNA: TGTGCCAGCAGCTTTGGTTTCGGGGGACAGGAAAAACTGTTTTTT. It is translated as CASSFGFGGQEKLFF.